The clone carrying this T cell receptor (beta chain) was seen only a few times. This entry is derived from a study of cytomegalovirus exposure and HLA in healthy donors. Primers included in the PCR were 60 Vbeta and 13 Jbeta primers. TCRdb's copy holds only in-frame clones and misses some; the assay was immunoSEQ multiplex PCR. The sample holds some 180,000 clones, roughly 76% seen once. CDR3 length: 16 residues. Losses at the gene ends were 3 bases for V and 1 base for J; bases not matched to a gene: 4. Germline CDR1 reads LNHNV; CDR2 reads YYDKDF (reference sequence). V gene TRBV15 combines with J gene TRBJ2-3, with 10 bases matching TRBD1. Sequencing was carried out using PBMCs. This receptor was obtained from a male donor in good health and CMV-seronegative. DNA of the CDR3: TGTGCCACCAGCAGGACAGGGGGCGTCGGCACAGATACGCAGTATTTT. Protein: CATSRTGGVGTDTQYF.